This TCR beta chain emerged from a study of shared clonotypes between healthy human individuals. The naive CD8 fraction comprised CD45RO-negative cells positively selected for CCR7 and excluded terminally differentiated effector memory CD45RA+ cells. The CDR3 has 14 amino acids. CDR1 is SEHNR, CDR2 FQNEAQ, per germline (reference sequence). TCRdb's table, derived via immunoSEQ multiplex PCR, lists solely in-frame clones and lacks some. The sample shows approximately 600,000 clones, roughly 96% of them seen only once. The specimen was naive CD8+ T cells sorted from blood. The rearrangement uses TRBV7-9 and TRBJ2-5; the match to TRBD1 covers 12 bases. The end of the DNA aligns better with TRBJ2-7, so the J call may be wrong. The receptor was derived from a woman under 40 in good health. This chain's CDR3 is CASSWDRGLYEQYF. The CDR3 DNA sequence: TGTGCCAGCAGCTGGGACAGGGGGCTGTACGAGCAGTACTTC.